The clone carrying this TCR beta chain came up a few times. A single record per CDR3 protein comes from TCRdb applying MiXCR to the RT-PCR reads. This table has just under 550,000 distinct CDR3 sequences, around 25% appearing once. This entry comes from a study of response to subunit inactivated influenza vaccine. V was shortened by 3 bases and J by 11 bases, with 14 bases between the two germline ends. The CDR3 has 14 residues. The sample was also reused in another study, on T cells expressing NK-cell markers. From that second work: Synthesis of TCR beta cDNA relied on 5'RACE template switching carrying UMIs. Most of the eight sequenced donors tested HCMV-seropositive; one tested seronegative.

The receptor was derived from a man aged 45-65 years who received an inactivated influenza vaccine. This rearrangement joins TRBV12-3 or TRBV12-4 to TRBJ1-6, with a tentative D call TRBD1 (5 bases). This sample comprised CD4+ T cells sorted from PBMCs, obtained 12 days after vaccination. The CDR3 loop reads CASSFRGGGAPLHF. CDR3 nucleotide sequence: TGTGCCAGCAGTTTCCGGGGTGGAGGGGCACCCCTCCACTTT.